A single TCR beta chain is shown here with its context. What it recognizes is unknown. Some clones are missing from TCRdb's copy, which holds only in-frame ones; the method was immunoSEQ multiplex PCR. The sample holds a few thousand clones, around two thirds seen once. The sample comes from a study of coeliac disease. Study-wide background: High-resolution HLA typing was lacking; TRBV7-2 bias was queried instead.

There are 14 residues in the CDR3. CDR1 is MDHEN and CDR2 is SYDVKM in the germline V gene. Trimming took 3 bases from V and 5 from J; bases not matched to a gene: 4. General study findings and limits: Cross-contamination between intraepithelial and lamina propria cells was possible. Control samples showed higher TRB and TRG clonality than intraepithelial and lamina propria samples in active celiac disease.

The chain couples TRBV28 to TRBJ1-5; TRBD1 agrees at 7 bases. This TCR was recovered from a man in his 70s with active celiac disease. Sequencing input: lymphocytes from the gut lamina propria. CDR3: CASSFRQGDQPQHF. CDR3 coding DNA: TGTGCCAGCAGTTTCCGGCAGGGGGATCAGCCCCAGCATTTT.